This entry lists 24 T cell receptor beta chains sequenced from one sample in a study of T cell clonotyping in hematopoietic cell transplantation. The repertoire was sequenced with immunoSEQ multiplex PCR; TCRdb's copy has only in-frame clones and lacks some. The sample carries over 15,000 clones, approximately 85% recorded once. Sequenced: peripheral blood mononuclear cells. These receptors were taken from a woman in her forties in good health. Some clones in this sample may be carry-over from other donors' samples.

The genes are TRBV28 and TRBJ1-5; 10 bases match TRBD1. The CDR3 runs to 16 residues. CDR1 is MDHEN, CDR2 SYDVKM, per germline. The ends lost 2 bases at V and 2 bases at J; junction bases unmatched: 3. CDR3 protein: CASSLGDRGRNQPQHF. CDR3 in DNA: TGTGCCAGCAGTTTAGGGGACAGGGGACGCAATCAGCCCCAGCATTTT. The variable domain in full, with the rest retrieved from reference TRBV28 and TRBJ1-5, is DVKVTQSSRYLVKRTGEKVFLECVQDMDHENMFWYRQDPGLGLRLIYFSYDVKMKEKGDIPEGYSVSREKKERFSLILESASTNQTSMYLCASSLGDRGRNQPQHFGDGTRLSIL.

The V call is TRBV6-6, the J call TRBJ2-7; D gene unclear. This CDR3 comprises 14 residues. V was clipped by 0 bases and J by 3 bases, with 9 bases between them. Germline lookup yields CDR1 MNHNY and CDR2 SVGAGI (reference sequence). The CDR3 region has the DNA TGTGCCAGCAGTTACTCGAATCCGGTCTACGAGCAGTACTTC. It codes for CASSYSNPVYEQYF.

The V call is TRBV9, the J call TRBJ2-5; 7 nucleotides align to TRBD2. Germline loops: CDR1 SGDLS, CDR2 YYNGEE. Unmatched junction bases numbered 8, after V lost 1 base and J lost 5 bases. CDR3 size: 15 residues. DNA for the CDR3: TGTGCCAGCAGCGTACGTTGGGGCGGGAGTGAGACCCAGTACTTC. It is translated as CASSVRWGGSETQYF. The full variable domain, in which reference TRBV9 and TRBJ2-5 provide the parts outside the CDR3, is DSGVTQTPKHLITATGQRVTLRCSPRSGDLSVYWYQQSLDQGLQFLIQYYNGEERAKGNILERFSAQQFPDLHSELNLSSLELGDSALYFCASSVRWGGSETQYFGPGTRLLVL.

The chain employs TRBV11-1 and TRBJ1-2; unclear D gene. The V end lost 3 bases, the J end lost 3 bases, and 8 bases lay between the germline ends. CDR1 is SGHAT and CDR2 is FQDESV in the germline V gene (reference sequence). The CDR3 is 13 residues long. CDR3 bases: TGTGCCAGCAGCTTCCCCGACCACTATGGCTACACCTTC. Its protein is CASSFPDHYGYTF.

This clone was counted a single time. Here the CDR3 reads CASSTRGSGRQGGELFF. The CDR3 DNA reads as TGTGCCAGCAGCACTCGGGGTAGCGGGAGACAGGGCGGGGAGCTGTTTTTT. The gene calls are TRBV7-2 and TRBJ2-2, with TRBD2 identical over 9 bases. Looked up from germline, CDR1 is SGHTA and CDR2 is FQGNSA. This CDR3 region has 17 residues. The ends lost 5 bases at V and 7 bases at J; junction bases unmatched: 14. The variable domain in full, completed from reference TRBV7-2 and TRBJ2-2, reads GAGVSQSPSNKVTEKGKDVELRCDPISGHTALYWYRQSLGQGLEFLIYFQGNSAPDKSGLPSDRFSAERTGGSVSTLTIQRTQQEDSAVYLCASSTRGSGRQGGELFFGEGSRLTVL.

This chain joins TRBV27 and TRBJ2-3; D not certain. Germline V gene data show CDR1 as MNHEY and CDR2 as SMNVEV (reference sequence). Trimming cost V 3 bases and J 4 bases, with 11 bases left between them. The CDR3 is 14 amino acids. CDR3 protein: CASSFGVPPDTQYF. DNA for the CDR3: TGTGCCAGCAGTTTTGGTGTACCCCCAGATACGCAGTATTTT.

This clone is categorized as medium-sized (0.01 to 0.1%). The V and J genes are TRBV5-3 and TRBJ2-7; 8 bases map to TRBD1. TRBV5-3 is an ORF, and what it does is uncertain. The V gene end was trimmed by 0 bases and the J gene end by 0 bases; junction bases not matched to a gene: 14. This CDR3 is built from 19 residues. The CDR3 reads CARSLATRRVTGGSYEQYF. CDR3 coding DNA: TGTGCCAGAAGCTTGGCCACCAGACGGGTAACAGGGGGCTCCTACGAGCAGTACTTC.

The sample holds one count of this clone. The V call is TRBV5-6, the J call TRBJ1-4; D uncertain. V was cut by 2 bases and J by 10 bases, with 15 bases left in between. This CDR3 region has 14 residues. CDR1 and CDR2 from the germline V gene are SGHDT and YYEEEE. The CDR3 nucleotides are TGTGCCAGCAGCTTCCGGGCCCTAGTCGGAAAACTGTTTTTT. Encoded protein: CASSFRALVGKLFF.

This chain uses TRBV5-1 with TRBJ2-3, with D unresolved. V gave up 2 bases and J gave up 2 bases, with 6 bases separating them. This CDR3 contains 13 residues. Germline CDR1 reads SGHRS; CDR2 reads YFSETQ. The CDR3 nucleotides read TGCGCCAGCAGCTTACAATCCACAGATACGCAGTATTTT. Protein: CASSLQSTDTQYF.

V gene TRBV9 combines with J gene TRBJ1-2; TRBD1 matches 7 bases. Looked up from germline, CDR1 is SGDLS and CDR2 is YYNGEE. The CDR3 length is 16 residues. V shed 3 bases and J 5 bases; nucleotides not matched to a gene: 13. The CDR3 DNA reads TGTGCCAGCAGCGCGAGCCCCCTTACAGGGGAATATGGCTACACCTTC. Amino acids: CASSASPLTGEYGYTF.

This CDR3 reads CASSLPSGSTDTQYF. The CDR3 region has the DNA TGTGCCAGCAGCTTACCTAGCGGGAGCACAGATACGCAGTATTTT. This sequence joins TRBV7-2 and TRBJ2-3; 8 bases map to TRBD2. The CDR3 loop spans 15 amino acids. The germline CDR1 and CDR2 sequences are SGHTA and FQGNSA. Germline trimming cut 2 bases from V and 0 bases from J; bases unmatched to any gene: 1.

The sample holds a few counts of this clone. The CDR3 reads CATSRDNQGEQYF. CDR3 nucleotides: TGTGCCACCAGCAGAGATAACCAGGGAGAGCAGTACTTC. V gene TRBV15 combines with J gene TRBJ2-7; D is perhaps TRBD1 (5 bases). This CDR3 comprises 13 residues. V lost 0 bases and J lost 7, with 10 bases in between. Germline V gene sequence: CDR1 LNHNV, CDR2 YYDKDF (reference sequence).

Concerning this clone itself: Relative to the germline gene, one junction end is altered; a read error may explain this. This chain connects TRBV9 to TRBJ1-2; D remains unclear. The CDR3 totals 14 residues. Germline values: CDR1 SGDLS, CDR2 YYNGEE. CDR3 nucleotide sequence: TGTGCCAGCGGCGTGACGACCTACGGAGATGGCTACACCTTC. It encodes CASGVTTYGDGYTF.

The chain uses TRBV29-1 and TRBJ2-4; tentative D call: TRBD1 (6 bases). V was cut by 1 base and J by 5 bases, with 6 bases left in between. From germline, CDR1 is SQVTM and CDR2 ANQGSEA. This CDR3 is 12 amino acids long. CDR3 sequence (DNA): TGCAGCGTTGAAGCAGGGGAAAACATTCAGTACTTC. Amino acids: CSVEAGENIQYF.

This rearrangement joins TRBV7-2 to TRBJ2-3; D possibly uses TRBD1 or TRBD2 (5 bases each). Germline assignment: CDR1 SGHTA and CDR2 FQGNSA. The CDR3 spans 14 residues. Trimming shortened V by 3 bases and J by 2 bases, and 9 bases separated the two germline ends. The CDR3 here is CASSLGDHTDTQYF. The CDR3 nucleotides read TGTGCCAGCAGCTTGGGGGACCACACAGATACGCAGTATTTT.

The genes are TRBV19 and TRBJ2-2, with D possibly TRBD1 on 8 matching bases. Trimming took off 6 bases at V and 5 bases at J, with 16 bases between the two ends. Looked up from germline, CDR1 is LNHDA and CDR2 is SQIVND (reference sequence). The CDR3 runs 15 residues. The CDR3 bases are TGTGCCAGTAGAGCGGGGACAGGTATTACCGGGGAGCTGTTTTTT. This codes for CASRAGTGITGELFF.

The chain uses TRBV9 and TRBJ2-2; tentative D call: TRBD2 (7 bases). The CDR3 runs to 16 residues. Germline CDR1 reads SGDLS; CDR2 reads YYNGEE. V was shortened by 3 bases and J by 4 bases, with 16 bases between the two germline ends. CDR3 sequence: CASSAMGGAGTGELFF. The DNA for the CDR3 is TGTGCCAGCAGCGCGATGGGGGGGGCCGGCACCGGGGAGCTGTTTTTT.

The rearrangement links TRBV7-9 to TRBJ2-3; a possible D gene is TRBD2 (6 bases). The CDR3 spans 18 residues. Germline V gene lookup returns CDR1 SEHNR and CDR2 FQNEAQ (reference sequence). Trimming removed 1 base at V and 0 bases at J, with 17 bases between. In DNA form, the CDR3 reads TGTGCCAGCAGCTTAGTAGTCGCGGGGCGGCCGAGCACAGATACGCAGTATTTT. Translated, it gives CASSLVVAGRPSTDTQYF.

The chain recombines TRBV29-1 with TRBJ2-3, with 8 bases that match TRBD1. This CDR3 has 13 amino acids. The J segment lost 1 base and the V segment lost 6 bases, leaving 3 bases of the junction unmatched. Germline V CDR1 and CDR2: SQVTM, ANQGSEA. The CDR3, as DNA: TGCAGCGTGACAGGGGTGGGCACAGATACGCAGTATTTT. Translation: CSVTGVGTDTQYF.

The CDR3 DNA is TGTGCCAGCAGTTTCGACAGGGCAGCTAACTATGGCTACACCTTC. Residues: CASSFDRAANYGYTF. V gene TRBV27 combines with J gene TRBJ1-2; TRBD1 agrees at 7 bases. Germline CDR1 reads MNHEY; CDR2 reads SMNVEV (reference sequence). V lost 3 bases, J lost 0 bases, and 4 bases stayed unmatched. CDR3 length: 15 amino acids.

Regarding this clone: Different DNA sequences within this sample yield the same CDR3. V is TRBV20-1 and J is TRBJ2-5, with 8 bases aligning to TRBD1. The CDR3 contains 11 residues. Germline CDR1 is DFQATT and CDR2 is SNEGSKA (reference sequence). The V and J ends lost 6 bases and 5 bases, in that order; junction bases with no gene match: 2. CDR3 sequence reads: CSARGLETQYF. Written as DNA, the CDR3 is TGCAGTGCCAGGGGGCTGGAGACCCAGTACTTC.

The CDR3 region is CASSVRMGDTQYF. CDR3 DNA sequence: TGTGCCAGCAGCGTCAGGATGGGAGATACGCAGTATTTT. The V call is TRBV9, the J call TRBJ2-3, with D unclear. The CDR3 runs 13 residues. Trimming pared 2 bases from V and 5 bases from J, leaving 9 bases between. Per the germline V gene, CDR1 is SGDLS and CDR2 is YYNGEE.

V is TRBV19 and J is TRBJ2-7, with TRBD1 matching 10 bases. The CDR3 is 15 amino acids. CDR1 and CDR2 from the germline V gene are LNHDA and SQIVND (reference sequence). The V segment lost 6 bases and the J segment 4 bases; nucleotides outside the gene matches: 9. The CDR3 reads CASSLPGQGRYEQYF. The CDR3 DNA reads as TGTGCCAGTAGCCTCCCGGGACAGGGGAGGTACGAGCAGTACTTC.

This CDR3 reads CASSGQSVLQRYGYTF. The CDR3 coding sequence is TGCGCCAGCAGTGGTCAGTCCGTCCTCCAGAGGTATGGCTACACCTTC. The chain has TRBV10-2 and TRBJ1-2; no reliable D call. From germline, CDR1 is WSHSY and CDR2 SAAADI. CDR3 length: 16 amino acids. V was trimmed by 4 bases and J by 5 bases, leaving 20 bases between them.